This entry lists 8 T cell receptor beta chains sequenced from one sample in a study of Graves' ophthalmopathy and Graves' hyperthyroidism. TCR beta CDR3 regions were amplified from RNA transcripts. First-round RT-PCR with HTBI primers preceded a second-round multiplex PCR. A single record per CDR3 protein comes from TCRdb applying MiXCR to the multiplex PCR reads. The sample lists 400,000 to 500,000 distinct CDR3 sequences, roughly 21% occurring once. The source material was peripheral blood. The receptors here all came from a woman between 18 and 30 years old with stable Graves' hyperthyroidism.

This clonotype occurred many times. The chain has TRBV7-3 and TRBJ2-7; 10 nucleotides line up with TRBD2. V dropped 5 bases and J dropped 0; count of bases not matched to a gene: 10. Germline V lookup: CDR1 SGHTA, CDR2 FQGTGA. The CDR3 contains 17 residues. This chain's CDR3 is CASSAVRLAGVSYEQYF. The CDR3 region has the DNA TGTGCCAGCAGCGCCGTCCGACTAGCGGGCGTCTCCTACGAGCAGTACTTC.

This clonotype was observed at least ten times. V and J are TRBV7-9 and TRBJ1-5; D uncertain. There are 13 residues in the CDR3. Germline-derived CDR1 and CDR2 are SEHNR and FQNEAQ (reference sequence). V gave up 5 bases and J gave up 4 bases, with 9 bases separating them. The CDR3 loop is CASSLQANQPQHF. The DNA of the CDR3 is TGTGCCAGCAGCCTCCAGGCGAATCAGCCCCAGCATTTT.

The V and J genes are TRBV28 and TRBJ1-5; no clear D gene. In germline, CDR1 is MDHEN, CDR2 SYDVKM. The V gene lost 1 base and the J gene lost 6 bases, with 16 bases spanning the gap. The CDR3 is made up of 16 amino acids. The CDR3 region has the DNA TGTGCCAGCAGTTTATTACAAATTCGGGGTCGTCAGCCCCAGCATTTT. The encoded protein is CASSLLQIRGRQPQHF.

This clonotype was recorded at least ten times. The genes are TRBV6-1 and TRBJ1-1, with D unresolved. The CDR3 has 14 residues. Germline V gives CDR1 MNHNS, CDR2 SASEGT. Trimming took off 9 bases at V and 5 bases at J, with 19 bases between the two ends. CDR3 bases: TGTGCCAGACCCCGCCCTCTAAGAGTGACTGAAGCTTTCTTT. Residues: CARPRPLRVTEAFF.

The CDR3 nucleotides read TGTGCCACCAGCAGAGGGTTGGGCAGGGGAGTAAATAACGGCTACACCTTC. This codes for CATSRGLGRGVNNGYTF. The V gene is TRBV15, the J gene TRBJ1-2, with D possibly matching TRBD1 (6 bases). Trimming removed 1 base from V and 8 bases from J, with 23 bases in between. The CDR3 is made up of 17 amino acids. Germline V gene data show CDR1 as LNHNV and CDR2 as YYDKDF (reference sequence).

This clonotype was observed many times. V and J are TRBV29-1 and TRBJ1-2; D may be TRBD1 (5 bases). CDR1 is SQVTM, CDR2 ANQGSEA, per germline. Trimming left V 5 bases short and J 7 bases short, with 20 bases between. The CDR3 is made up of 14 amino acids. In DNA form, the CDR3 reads TGCAGCGTTCCTGAGCAGGGAGAGTATAGTGGCTACACCTTC. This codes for CSVPEQGEYSGYTF.

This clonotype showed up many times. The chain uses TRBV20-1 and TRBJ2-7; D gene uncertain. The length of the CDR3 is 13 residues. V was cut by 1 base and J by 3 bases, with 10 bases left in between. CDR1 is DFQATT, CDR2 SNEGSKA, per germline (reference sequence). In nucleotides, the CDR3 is TGCAGTGCTAGAGCGACAATTATCTACGAGCAGTACTTC. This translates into CSARATIIYEQYF.

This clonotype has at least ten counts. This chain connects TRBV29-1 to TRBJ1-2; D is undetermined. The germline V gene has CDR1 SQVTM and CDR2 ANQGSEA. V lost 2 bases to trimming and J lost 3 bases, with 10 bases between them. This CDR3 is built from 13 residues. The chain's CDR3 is CSVERRGDYGYTF. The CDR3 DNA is TGCAGCGTTGAAAGGCGCGGGGACTATGGCTACACCTTC.